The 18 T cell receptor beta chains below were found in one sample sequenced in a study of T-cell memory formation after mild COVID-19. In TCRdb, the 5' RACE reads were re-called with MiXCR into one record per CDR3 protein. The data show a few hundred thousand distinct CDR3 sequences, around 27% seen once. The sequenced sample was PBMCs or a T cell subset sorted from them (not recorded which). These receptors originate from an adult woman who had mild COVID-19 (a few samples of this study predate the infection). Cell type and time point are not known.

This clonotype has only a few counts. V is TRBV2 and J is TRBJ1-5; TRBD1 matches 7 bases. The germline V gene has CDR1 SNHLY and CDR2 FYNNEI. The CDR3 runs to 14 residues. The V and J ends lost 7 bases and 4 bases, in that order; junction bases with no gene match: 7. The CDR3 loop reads CASTTGTVNQPQHF. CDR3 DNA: TGTGCCAGCACCACCGGGACAGTGAATCAGCCCCAGCATTTT.

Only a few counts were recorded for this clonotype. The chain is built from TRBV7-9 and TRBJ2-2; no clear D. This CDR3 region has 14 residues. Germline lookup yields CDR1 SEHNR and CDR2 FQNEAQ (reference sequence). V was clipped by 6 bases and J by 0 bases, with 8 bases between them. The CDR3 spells CASRATANTGELFF. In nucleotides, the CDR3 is TGTGCCAGCAGGGCAACCGCGAACACCGGGGAGCTGTTTTTT.

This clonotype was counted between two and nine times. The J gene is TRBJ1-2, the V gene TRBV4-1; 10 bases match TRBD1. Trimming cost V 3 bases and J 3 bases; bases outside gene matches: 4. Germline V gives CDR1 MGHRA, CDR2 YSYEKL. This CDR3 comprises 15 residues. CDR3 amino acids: CASSHRQGADYGYTF. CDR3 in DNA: TGCGCCAGCAGCCATAGACAGGGGGCAGACTATGGCTACACCTTC.

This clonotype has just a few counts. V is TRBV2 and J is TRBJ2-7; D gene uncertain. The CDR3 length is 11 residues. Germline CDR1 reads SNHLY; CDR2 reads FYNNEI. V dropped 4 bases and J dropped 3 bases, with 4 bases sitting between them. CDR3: CASSGYYEQYF. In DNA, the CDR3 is TGTGCCAGCAGTGGGTACTACGAGCAGTACTTC.

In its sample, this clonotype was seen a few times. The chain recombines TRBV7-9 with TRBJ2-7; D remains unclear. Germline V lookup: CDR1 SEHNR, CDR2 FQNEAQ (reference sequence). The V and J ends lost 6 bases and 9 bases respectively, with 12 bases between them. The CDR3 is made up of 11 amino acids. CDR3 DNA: TGTGCCAGCAGTCGCCACGGCGGGCAGTACTTC. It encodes CASSRHGGQYF.

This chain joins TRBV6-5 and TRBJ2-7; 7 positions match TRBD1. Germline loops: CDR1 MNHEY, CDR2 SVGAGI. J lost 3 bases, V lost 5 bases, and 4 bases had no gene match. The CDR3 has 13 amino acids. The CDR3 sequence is CASSRQGNYEQYF. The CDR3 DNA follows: TGTGCCAGCAGTCGACAGGGCAACTACGAGCAGTACTTC.

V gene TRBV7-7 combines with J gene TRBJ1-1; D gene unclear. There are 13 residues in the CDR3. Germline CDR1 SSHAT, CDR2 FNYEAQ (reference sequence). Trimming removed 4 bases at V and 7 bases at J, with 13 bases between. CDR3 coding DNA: TGTGCCAGCAGCTCATCGGTCACGGGTGAAGCTTTCTTT. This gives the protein CASSSSVTGEAFF. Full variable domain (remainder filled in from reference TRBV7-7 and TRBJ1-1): GAGVSQSPRYKVTKRGQDVTLRCDPISSHATLYWYQQALGQGPEFLTYFNYEAQPDKSGLPSDRFSAERPEGSISTLTIQRTEQRDSAMYRCASSSSVTGEAFFGQGTRLTVV.

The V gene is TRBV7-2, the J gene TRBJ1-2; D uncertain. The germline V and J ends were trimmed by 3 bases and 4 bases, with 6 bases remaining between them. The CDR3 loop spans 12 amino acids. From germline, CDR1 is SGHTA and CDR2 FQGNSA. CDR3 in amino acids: CASSFEVYGYTF. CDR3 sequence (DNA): TGTGCCAGCAGCTTTGAGGTCTATGGCTACACCTTC.

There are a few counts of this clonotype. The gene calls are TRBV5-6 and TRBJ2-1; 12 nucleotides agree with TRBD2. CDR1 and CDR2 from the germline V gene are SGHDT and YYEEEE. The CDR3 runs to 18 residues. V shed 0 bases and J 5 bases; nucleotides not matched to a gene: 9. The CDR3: CASSLAWGTSGPDNEQFF. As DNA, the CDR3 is TGTGCCAGCAGCTTGGCATGGGGGACTAGCGGGCCTGACAATGAGCAGTTCTTC.

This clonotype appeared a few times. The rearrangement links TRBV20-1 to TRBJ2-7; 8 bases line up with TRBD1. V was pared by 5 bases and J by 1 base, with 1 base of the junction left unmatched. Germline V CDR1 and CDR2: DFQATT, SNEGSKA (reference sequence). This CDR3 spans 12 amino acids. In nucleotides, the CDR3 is TGCAGTGCTGGACAGGGTTCCTACGAGCAGTACTTC. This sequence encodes CSAGQGSYEQYF.

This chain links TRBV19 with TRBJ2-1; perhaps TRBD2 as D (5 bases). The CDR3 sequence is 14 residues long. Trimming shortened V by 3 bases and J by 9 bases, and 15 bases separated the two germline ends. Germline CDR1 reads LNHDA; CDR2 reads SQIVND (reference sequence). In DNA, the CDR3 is TGTGCCAGTAGTATCCGGGTGTCTCGGGGTGAGCAGTTCTTC. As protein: CASSIRVSRGEQFF. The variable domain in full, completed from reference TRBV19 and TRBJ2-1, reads DGGITQSPKYLFRKEGQNVTLSCEQNLNHDAMYWYRQDPGQGLRLIYYSQIVNDFQKGDIAEGYSVSREKKESFPLTVTSAQKNPTAFYLCASSIRVSRGEQFFGPGTRLTVL.

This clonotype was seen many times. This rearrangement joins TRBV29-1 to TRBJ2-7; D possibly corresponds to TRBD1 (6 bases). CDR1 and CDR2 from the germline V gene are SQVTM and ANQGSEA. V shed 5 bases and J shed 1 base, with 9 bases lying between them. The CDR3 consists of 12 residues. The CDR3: CSVRDTSYEQYF. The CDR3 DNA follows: TGCAGCGTTCGGGACACTTCCTACGAGCAGTACTTC.

This CDR3 is CASSLGGGPTGELFF. The CDR3 nucleotides read TGTGCCAGCAGCCTAGGGGGGGGGCCCACCGGGGAGCTGTTTTTT. The chain is built from TRBV7-6 and TRBJ2-2; maybe TRBD2 (7 bases). Trimming pared 5 bases from V and 4 bases from J, leaving 14 bases between. There are 15 residues in the CDR3. CDR1 and CDR2 from the germline V gene are SGHVS and FNYEAQ.

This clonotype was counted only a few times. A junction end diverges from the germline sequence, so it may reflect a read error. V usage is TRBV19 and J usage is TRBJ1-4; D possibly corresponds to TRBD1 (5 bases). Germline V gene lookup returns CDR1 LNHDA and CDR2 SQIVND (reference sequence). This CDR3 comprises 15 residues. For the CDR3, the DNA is TGTGCCAGTATCGAAAGGGGAGGGGAAGAAGAAAAACTTTTTTTT. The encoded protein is CASIERGGEEEKLFF.

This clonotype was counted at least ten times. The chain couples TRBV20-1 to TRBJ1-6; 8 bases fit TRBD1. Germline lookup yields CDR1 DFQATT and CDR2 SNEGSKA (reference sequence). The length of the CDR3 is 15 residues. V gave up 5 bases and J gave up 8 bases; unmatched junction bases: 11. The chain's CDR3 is CSASRNRGRDSPLHF. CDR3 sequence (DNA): TGCAGTGCTTCCAGAAACAGGGGGAGGGATTCACCCCTCCACTTT.

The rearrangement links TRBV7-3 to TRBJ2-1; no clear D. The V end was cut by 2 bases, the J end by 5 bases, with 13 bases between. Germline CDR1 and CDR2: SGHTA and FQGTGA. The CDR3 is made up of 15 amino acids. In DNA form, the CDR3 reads TGTGCCAGCAGCTTATTTGGGGTAACGGACAATGAGCAGTTCTTC. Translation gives CASSLFGVTDNEQFF.

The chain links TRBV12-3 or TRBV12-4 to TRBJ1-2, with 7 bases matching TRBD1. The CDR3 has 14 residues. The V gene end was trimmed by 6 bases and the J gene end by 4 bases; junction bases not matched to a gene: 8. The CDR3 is CASSRDRAGYGYTF. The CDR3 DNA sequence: TGTGCCAGCAGCCGCGACAGGGCCGGCTATGGCTACACCTTC.

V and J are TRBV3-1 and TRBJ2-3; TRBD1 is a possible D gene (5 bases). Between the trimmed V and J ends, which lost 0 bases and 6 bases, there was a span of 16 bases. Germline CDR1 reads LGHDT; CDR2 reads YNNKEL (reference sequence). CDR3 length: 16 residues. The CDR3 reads CASSQEGLILTDTQYF. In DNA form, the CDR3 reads TGTGCCAGCAGCCAAGAGGGGCTAATTTTAACTGATACGCAGTATTTT.